A selection of T cell receptor beta chains follows, all from one sample in a study of blood T cell repertoires in COVID-19. Only in-frame clones appear in the TCRdb table, and some are missing; sequencing was by immunoSEQ multiplex PCR. The sample consists of a few hundred thousand clones, around 90% of them appearing once. What was sequenced was PBMCs or T cells enriched from blood (not recorded which). The receptors derive from a woman aged 30 to 39 who had recovered from COVID-19. The CDR3 runs from the conserved cysteine through the conserved F or W. D genes are given only for firm matches. Not every row has a clone size; where given, it reads once, few, many or a size class.

>TRBJ1-2|TRBV13|TRBD1|.
CASSPGQGSYGYTF
TGTGCCAGCAGCCCCGGACAGGGGAGCTATGGCTACACCTTC
>TRBJ1-5|TRBV28|TRBD1|few
CASSPLDRGQPQHF
TGTGCCAGCAGCCCCTTAGACAGGGGTCAGCCCCAGCATTTT
>TRBJ2-5|TRBV7-3|TRBD2|.
CASTLGGGAQETQYF
TGTGCCAGCACCCTGGGCGGGGGGGCCCAAGAGACCCAGTACTTC
>TRBJ1-2|TRBV27|.|.
CASSFGDSNYGYTF
TGTGCCAGCAGTTTCGGGGATTCTAACTATGGCTACACCTTC
>TRBJ1-1|TRBV5-1|.|few
CASSLSDGNTEAFF
TGCGCCAGCAGCTTGTCAGATGGGAACACTGAAGCTTTCTTT
>TRBJ2-2|TRBV12-3/TRBV12-4|.|.
CASTPSGELFF
TGTGCCAGCACCCCGTCCGGGGAGCTGTTTTTT
>TRBJ2-7|TRBV15|TRBD1|.
CATSREYSRQGANEQYF
TGTGCCACCAGCAGAGAATACAGTAGGCAGGGGGCCAACGAGCAGTACTTC
>TRBJ1-6|TRBV30|.|.
CAWSGQGYSPLHF
TGTGCCTGGAGTGGGCAGGGCTATTCACCCCTCCACTTT
>TRBJ2-2|TRBV30|.|.
CAWSAAGVGELFF
TGTGCCTGGAGTGCCGCCGGAGTCGGGGAGCTGTTTTTT
>TRBJ1-2|TRBV28|TRBD1|.
CASSIPQGVGYGYTF
TGTGCCAGCAGTATTCCCCAGGGGGTTGGTTATGGCTACACCTTC